This TCR beta chain emerged from a study of blood T cell repertoires in COVID-19. About the research overall: Samples came from the United States, Italy and Spain, spanning acute and convalescent COVID-19.

Repertoires were generated with immunoSEQ multiplex PCR, while TCRdb's copy carries only in-frame clones and drops some. This sample has about 100,000 clones, with more than 90% found just once. The CDR3 consists of 18 residues. Germline V gene data show CDR1 as LNHNV and CDR2 as YYDKDF (reference sequence). V gave up 1 base and J gave up 0 bases, with 16 bases separating them. The clonotype comes from a man in his sixties or seventies with acute or convalescent COVID-19. The sample taken for sequencing was peripheral blood. The V and J genes are TRBV15 and TRBJ1-5; possible D gene TRBD1, 6 bases. In DNA form, the CDR3 reads TGTGCCACCAGCAGAGTGGGCCGGGACATCTTTAGCAATCAGCCCCAGCATTTT. Protein product: CATSRVGRDIFSNQPQHF. Full variable domain (rest looked up from reference TRBV15 and TRBJ1-5): DAMVIQNPRYQVTQFGKPVTLSCSQTLNHNVMYWYQQKSSQAPKLLFHYYDKDFNNEADTPDNFQSRRPNTSFCFLDIRSPGLGDTAMYLCATSRVGRDIFSNQPQHFGDGTRLSIL.